Described below is a single T cell receptor (beta chain) sequence and its context. No antigen is known for it. This specimen comes from a study of cytomegalovirus exposure and HLA in healthy donors. The wider study: A data release that came early held approximately 85 million unique TCRs from HLA-typed donors. Study-wide results and limits: Sequencing likely caused a cluster of highly shared sequence variants. A previous analysis found most TCR beta V segments productive roughly 87% or roughly 30% of the time.

The CDR3 runs to 14 residues. Germline CDR1 is SNHLY and CDR2 is FYNNEI. V shed 1 base and J 5 bases; nucleotides not matched to a gene: 1. The PCR contained 60 Vbeta and 13 Jbeta primers. The assay was immunoSEQ multiplex PCR, and TCRdb's table has in-frame clones only and misses some. Of about 130,000 clones in the sample, roughly 74% are singletons; the top ten hold 5.5% to 8%. The chain carries TRBV2 and TRBJ1-4, with 7 positions matching TRBD1. This clonotype was obtained from a male donor in good health and CMV-seronegative. The sequenced sample consisted of PBMCs. CDR3 amino acids: CASSEGRGNEKLFF. The CDR3 DNA reads TGTGCCAGCAGTGAAGGCAGGGGGAATGAAAAACTGTTTTTT.